The text below deals with one TCR beta chain. Its antigen is as yet unknown. This entry comes from a study of blood T cells in healthy people across ages. Study-level results: The fall in TCR beta diversity per million T cells was roughly linear with age. Long-lived donors exceeded aged donors in naive CD4+ cells and diversity.

V was cut by 3 bases and J by 2 bases, with 6 bases left in between. The CDR3 covers 13 residues. Germline CDR1 MNHNS, CDR2 SASEGT. Using a J-beta primer mix together with a sample-barcoded 5' primer, a second PCR was run for roughly 7 to 11 cycles. One entry per CDR3 protein, called by TCRdb with MiXCR from the 5' RACE reads. The sample consists of about 730,000 distinct CDR3 sequences, approximately 43% of them appearing once. This clonotype was sampled from an older woman in good health. V usage is TRBV6-1 and J usage is TRBJ2-3, with D uncertain. Specimen: blood. The CDR3 is CASSDPPTDTQYF. The DNA of the CDR3 is TGTGCCAGCAGTGACCCCCCCACAGATACGCAGTATTTT.